The rows below give T cell receptor beta chains drawn from one sample of a study of beta chain features in type 1 diabetes. TCRdb keeps only in-frame clones here, not all; method: immunoSEQ multiplex PCR. The sample includes a few hundred thousand clones, around an eighth of them seen just once. What was sequenced was naive CD4+ T cells from blood. These receptors were collected from a woman aged 18-30 years with type 1 diabetes. Both conserved end residues are part of each CDR3. The D gene is left open where the match is weak. Not every row has a clone size; where given, it reads once, few, many or a size class.

>TRBJ2-4|TRBV18|.|.
CASSELEGVVDIQYF
TGTGCCAGCTCAGAGCTTGAGGGAGTGGTAGACATTCAGTACTTC
>TRBJ2-3|TRBV30|TRBD2|.
CAWGKTSGSADTQYF
TGTGCCTGGGGAAAGACTAGCGGGAGCGCAGATACGCAGTATTTT
>TRBJ2-5|TRBV18|.|.
CASSRAPGETQYF
TGTGCCAGCTCACGTGCCCCCGGAGAGACCCAGTACTTC
>TRBJ2-1|TRBV29-1|.|few
CSVVWQFPNEQFF
TGCAGCGTTGTTTGGCAGTTTCCCAATGAGCAGTTCTTC
>TRBJ2-1|TRBV9|TRBD2|.
CASSVALTSGSGTYNEQFF
TGTGCCAGCAGCGTAGCCCTGACTAGCGGGAGTGGGACCTACAATGAGCAGTTCTTC
>TRBJ2-5|TRBV7-2|.|few
CASTDQETQYF
TGTGCCAGCACCGACCAAGAGACCCAGTACTTC
>TRBJ2-7|TRBV2|.|few
CASRLAFAYGQYF
TGTGCCAGCAGACTAGCATTTGCGTACGGGCAGTACTTC
>TRBJ2-2|TRBV5-1|TRBD2|.
CASSLAALAGVPGELFF
TGCGCCAGCAGCTTGGCTGCACTAGCGGGAGTTCCCGGGGAGCTGTTTTTT
>TRBJ2-5|TRBV5-1|TRBD2|few
CASNLLAGGIETQYF
TGCGCCAGCAACCTACTAGCGGGAGGGATCGAGACCCAGTACTTC
>TRBJ1-2|TRBV30|.|.
CAWGPMVGYTF
TGTGCCTGGGGCCCAATGGTAGGCTACACCTTC
>TRBJ2-5|TRBV29-1|TRBD1|many
CSVGQGAEFETQYF
TGCAGCGTTGGACAGGGGGCTGAGTTCGAGACCCAGTACTTC
>TRBJ1-1|TRBV27|.|few
CASRRPGSNTEAFF
TGTGCCAGCAGGCGCCCGGGGAGCAACACTGAAGCTTTCTTT
>TRBJ2-2|TRBV5-1|TRBD2|.
CASSRSGGSAGELFF
TGCGCCAGCAGCCGATCGGGGGGGAGCGCCGGGGAGCTGTTTTTT
>TRBJ2-1|TRBV18|.|few
CASSPGLDINEQFF
TGTGCCAGCTCACCTGGACTCGACATTAATGAGCAGTTCTTC
>TRBJ1-1|TRBV18|TRBD1|.
CASSSGGAKNTEAFF
TGTGCCAGCTCGTCAGGGGGCGCGAAGAACACTGAAGCTTTCTTT
>TRBJ2-1|TRBV14|TRBD2|few
CASSPKGLAGVARNEQFF
TGTGCCAGCAGCCCCAAGGGACTAGCGGGAGTCGCTAGGAATGAGCAGTTCTTC
>TRBJ2-5|TRBV9|.|.
CASSADYEGETQYF
TGTGCCAGCAGCGCGGATTACGAGGGAGAGACCCAGTACTTC
>TRBJ2-1|TRBV29-1|TRBD2|.
CSAGGRMNNEQFF
TGCAGCGCCGGCGGGAGGATGAACAATGAGCAGTTCTTC
>TRBJ1-5|TRBV18|.|few
CASSSQDRRNQPQHF
TGTGCCAGCTCATCTCAGGACAGACGCAATCAGCCCCAGCATTTT
>TRBJ1-2|TRBV6-5|.|.
CAISESVGYTF
TGTGCCATCAGTGAGTCGGTTGGCTACACCTTC
>TRBJ2-5|TRBV15|.|few
CATSRDLGLEETQYF
TGTGCCACCAGCAGAGATCTCGGGTTAGAGGAGACCCAGTACTTC
>TRBJ1-4|TRBV5-6|.|.
CASSLRQGKLFF
TGTGCCAGCAGCTTACGACAAGGAAAACTGTTTTTT
>TRBJ2-1|TRBV7-3|.|.
CASSPVWRESEQFF
TGTGCCAGCAGCCCCGTCTGGAGGGAGAGTGAGCAGTTCTTC
>TRBJ2-1|TRBV9|TRBD2|.
CASSLTSGPDNEQFF
TGTGCCAGCAGCTTGACTAGCGGGCCAGACAATGAGCAGTTCTTC
>TRBJ2-7|TRBV5-1|TRBD2|.
CASSWGLGAYEQYF
TGCGCCAGCAGCTGGGGACTAGGCGCCTACGAGCAGTACTTC
>TRBJ2-3|TRBV14|TRBD1|.
CASSLGTGTRVADTQYF
TGTGCCAGCAGTCTCGGGACAGGGACCCGCGTCGCAGATACGCAGTATTTT
>TRBJ2-1|TRBV30|TRBD2|.
CAWSVVGTSGRNEQFF
TGTGCCTGGAGCGTAGTTGGGACTAGCGGGAGGAATGAGCAGTTCTTC
>TRBJ2-1|TRBV29-1|.|few
CSVKQGGALDEQFF
TGCAGCGTTAAACAAGGAGGGGCCCTGGATGAGCAGTTCTTC
>TRBJ1-1|TRBV9|.|.
CASSVATGGVTEAFF
TGTGCCAGCAGCGTAGCGACAGGAGGTGTCACTGAAGCTTTCTTT
>TRBJ2-5|TRBV4-3|TRBD2|.
CASRAKRATSEQETQYF
TGCGCCAGCAGAGCCAAGCGCGCGACTAGCGAACAAGAGACCCAGTACTTC
>TRBJ1-1|TRBV18|.|.
CASSPQHGRVLLNTEAFF
TGTGCCAGCTCACCCCAACACGGCAGGGTCCTACTGAACACTGAAGCTTTCTTT